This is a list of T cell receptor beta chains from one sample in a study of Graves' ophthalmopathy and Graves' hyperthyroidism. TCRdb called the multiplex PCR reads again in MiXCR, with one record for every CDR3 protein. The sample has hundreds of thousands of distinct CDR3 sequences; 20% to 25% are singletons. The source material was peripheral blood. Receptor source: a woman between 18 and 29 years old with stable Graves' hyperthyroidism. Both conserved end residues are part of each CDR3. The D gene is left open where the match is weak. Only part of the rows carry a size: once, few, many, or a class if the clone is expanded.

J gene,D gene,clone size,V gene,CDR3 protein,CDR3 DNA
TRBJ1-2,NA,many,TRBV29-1,CSVVGQGSSYGYTF,TGCAGCGTTGTAGGCCAGGGCAGTAGCTATGGCTACACCTTC
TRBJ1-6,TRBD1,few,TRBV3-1,CASSQGQGHSPLHF,TGTGCCAGCAGCCAAGGACAGGGACATTCACCCCTCCACTTT
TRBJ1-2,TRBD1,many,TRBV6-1,CASSPTGTGVWGGYTF,TGTGCCAGCAGCCCCACCGGGACAGGGGTCTGGGGTGGCTACACCTTC
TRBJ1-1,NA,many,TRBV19,CASSIPGQNTEAFF,TGTGCCAGTAGTATACCTGGACAGAACACTGAAGCTTTCTTT
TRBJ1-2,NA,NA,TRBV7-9,CASSLGDAGYTF,TGTGCCAGCAGCTTAGGGGACGCAGGCTACACCTTC
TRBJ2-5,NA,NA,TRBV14,CASSQVGGQTQYF,TGTGCCAGCAGCCAAGTTGGGGGACAGACCCAGTACTTC
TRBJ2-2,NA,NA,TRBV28,CASRPSVGTHAGELFF,TGTGCCAGCCGTCCGTCTGTGGGGACCCATGCCGGGGAGCTGTTTTTT
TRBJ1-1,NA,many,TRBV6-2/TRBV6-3,CASSQAWGSLNTEAFF,TGTGCCAGCAGCCAAGCATGGGGCAGCCTGAACACTGAAGCTTTCTTT
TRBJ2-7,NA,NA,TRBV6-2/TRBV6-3,CASTNGGYEQYF,TGTGCCAGCACTAACGGAGGCTACGAGCAGTACTTC
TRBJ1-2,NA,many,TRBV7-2,CASSLAVKGYYGYTF,TGTGCCAGCAGCTTAGCTGTCAAGGGGTACTATGGCTACACCTTC
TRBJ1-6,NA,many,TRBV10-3,CAISEFGTFSYNSPLHF,TGTGCCATCAGTGAATTCGGGACCTTCTCCTATAATTCACCCCTCCACTTT
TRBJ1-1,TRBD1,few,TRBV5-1,CASSPGDRPFAEAFF,TGCGCCAGCAGTCCCGGGGACAGGCCTTTCGCTGAAGCTTTCTTT
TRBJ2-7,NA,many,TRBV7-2,CASSLDTRGYEQYF,TGTGCCAGCAGCTTGGACACGAGGGGTTACGAGCAGTACTTC
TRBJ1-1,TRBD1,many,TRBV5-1,CATTQGARTGTEAFF,TGCGCCACCACGCAGGGGGCTCGGACCGGCACTGAAGCTTTCTTT
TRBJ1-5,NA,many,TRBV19,CASSLYPTRVGSNQPQHF,TGTGCCAGTAGTCTCTACCCTACCAGGGTGGGGAGCAATCAGCCCCAGCATTTT
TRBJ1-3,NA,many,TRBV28,CASSGTRNTIYF,TGTGCCAGCAGTGGCACCCGAAACACCATATATTTT
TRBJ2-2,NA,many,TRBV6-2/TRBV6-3,CASRGSTGELFF,TGTGCCAGCAGAGGATCCACCGGGGAGCTGTTTTTT
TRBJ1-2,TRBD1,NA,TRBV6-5,CASSYSGTESGYTF,TGTGCCAGCAGTTATTCCGGGACAGAAAGCGGCTACACCTTC
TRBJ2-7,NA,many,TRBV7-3,CASSPRAGESYEQYF,TGTGCCAGCAGCCCCCGGGCAGGTGAATCCTACGAGCAGTACTTC
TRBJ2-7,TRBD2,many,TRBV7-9,CASSFVREGYEQYF,TGTGCCAGCAGCTTTGTGCGGGAGGGATACGAGCAGTACTTC
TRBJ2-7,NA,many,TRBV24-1,CATSSDSNRQYF,TGTGCCACCAGTTCCGACAGTAATCGGCAGTACTTC
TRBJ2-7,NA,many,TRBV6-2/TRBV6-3,CASSYYRARDTATDEQYF,TGTGCCAGCAGTTACTACCGCGCCCGGGACACGGCTACCGACGAGCAGTACTTC
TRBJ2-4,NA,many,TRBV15,CATSREEGGLAGNIQYF,TGTGCCACCAGCAGAGAAGAAGGAGGGCTAGCTGGCAACATTCAGTACTTC
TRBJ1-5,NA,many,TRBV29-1,CSVETGSGQPQHF,TGCAGCGTCGAAACAGGGTCGGGTCAGCCCCAGCATTTT
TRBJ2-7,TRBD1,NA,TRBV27,CASSSYRGGSYEQYF,TGTGCCAGCAGTTCATACAGGGGCGGCTCCTACGAGCAGTACTTC
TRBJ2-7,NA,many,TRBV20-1,CSARDPVGGSYEQYF,TGCAGTGCTAGAGATCCTGTGGGAGGTTCCTACGAGCAGTACTTC
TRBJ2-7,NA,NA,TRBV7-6,CASSPGLVCEQYF,TGTGCCAGCAGCCCAGGATTAGTCTGCGAGCAGTACTTC
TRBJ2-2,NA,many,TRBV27,CASSLQAINTGELFF,TGTGCCAGCAGTTTACAGGCCATAAACACCGGGGAGCTGTTTTTT
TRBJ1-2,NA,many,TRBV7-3,CASSLRRGSGGYTF,TGTGCCAGCAGCTTACGTCGGGGTTCGGGTGGCTACACCTTC
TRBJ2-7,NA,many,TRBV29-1,CSVAGGGEYEQYF,TGCAGCGTTGCGGGGGGCGGTGAGTACGAGCAGTACTTC
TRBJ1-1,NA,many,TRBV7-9,CASSLGWVGNTEAFF,TGTGCCAGCAGCTTAGGGTGGGTCGGGAACACTGAAGCTTTCTTT
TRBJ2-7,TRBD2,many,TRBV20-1,CSARGQGWSGGPDEQYF,TGCAGTGCTAGAGGCCAGGGGTGGTCGGGAGGGCCTGACGAGCAGTACTTC
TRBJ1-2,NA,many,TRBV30,CAWTRRPDYGYTF,TGTGCCTGGACCAGAAGACCGGACTATGGCTACACCTTC
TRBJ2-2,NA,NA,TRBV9,CASSVEGGAVRELFF,TGTGCCAGCAGCGTAGAAGGGGGGGCCGTCCGGGAGCTGTTTTTT
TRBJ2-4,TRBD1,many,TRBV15,CATSGDRGRSYIQYF,TGTGCCACCAGCGGGGACAGGGGCCGGAGCTACATTCAGTACTTC
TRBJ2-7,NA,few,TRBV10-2,CASSESNRRATLYEQYF,TGCGCCAGCAGTGAGTCGAATAGGCGGGCGACCCTCTACGAGCAGTACTTC
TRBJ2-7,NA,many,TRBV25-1,CASSVPSRDGSYEQYF,TGTGCCAGCAGTGTTCCTTCCCGGGACGGATCCTACGAGCAGTACTTC